This TCR beta chain appears in the sequencing data of a study of identical twins. This clonotype was counted ten times or more. Antigen unknown. The ends lost 3 bases at V and 6 bases at J; junction bases unmatched: 10. The CDR3 is 16 amino acids. The germline CDR1 and CDR2 sequences are SGHRS and YFSETQ. Through template switching, a universal primer site was introduced, and the cDNA contained unique molecular identifiers. TCRdb itself ran the 5' RACE reads through MiXCR, one entry per CDR3 protein. The sample yields about 700,000 distinct CDR3 sequences, 5.5% to 6.5% seen once. Study-wide points: Out-of-frame beta sequences exhibited a weaker degree of excess twin sharing.

The specimen was naive T cells sorted from blood. The sequence derives from a man aged 18 to 35 in good health. This sequence joins TRBV5-1 and TRBJ2-1; TRBD1 matches at 9 bases. DNA for the CDR3: TGCGCCAGCAGCTATCCCGGGACAGGGTATGGCAATGAGCAGTTCTTC. Translated: CASSYPGTGYGNEQFF.